This TCR beta chain appears in the sequencing data of a study of cytomegalovirus exposure and HLA in healthy donors. PCR involved 60 Vbeta and 13 Jbeta primers. This table comes from immunoSEQ multiplex PCR, and its TCRdb copy is limited to in-frame clones, with some not included. The table has under 200,000 clones, 82% seen once. Comments on this clone: Its specificity is unknown.

Study outcomes and limitations: TCR beta sequences reportedly predicted the HLA-A and HLA-B alleles of most subjects accurately. A later analysis reportedly identified an Asian-associated ancestry cluster as carrying fewer N-insertions than the roughly 600-donor mean.

CDR3 size: 14 residues. Trimming took 0 bases from V and 4 from J, leaving 7 bases between them. Germline V gene sequence: CDR1 MNHEY, CDR2 SMNVEV (reference sequence). Sequencing was done on a sample of PBMCs. The TCR originated in a girl aged 2 to 10 in good health and CMV-seropositive. This chain connects TRBV27 to TRBJ1-5, with D hard to call. CDR3 region: CASSLSWRNQPQHF. CDR3 nucleotides: TGTGCCAGCAGTTTATCATGGAGGAATCAGCCCCAGCATTTT.